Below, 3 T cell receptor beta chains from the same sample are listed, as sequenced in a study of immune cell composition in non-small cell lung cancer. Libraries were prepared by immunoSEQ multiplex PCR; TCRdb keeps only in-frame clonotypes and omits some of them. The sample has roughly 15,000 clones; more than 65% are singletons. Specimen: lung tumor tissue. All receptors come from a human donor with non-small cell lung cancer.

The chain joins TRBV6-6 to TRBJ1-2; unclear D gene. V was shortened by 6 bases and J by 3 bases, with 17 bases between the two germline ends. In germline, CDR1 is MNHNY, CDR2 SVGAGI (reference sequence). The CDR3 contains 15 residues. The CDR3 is CASRSFSGVDYGYTF. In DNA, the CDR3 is TGTGCCAGCAGAAGCTTTTCTGGGGTCGACTATGGCTACACCTTC.

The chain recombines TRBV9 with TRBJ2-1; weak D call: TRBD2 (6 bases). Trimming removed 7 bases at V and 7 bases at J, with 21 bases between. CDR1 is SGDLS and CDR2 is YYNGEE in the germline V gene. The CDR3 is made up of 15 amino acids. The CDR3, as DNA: TGTGCCAGCGGAGGACGTGTCGGGAGCATAAATGAGCAGTTCTTC. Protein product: CASGGRVGSINEQFF.

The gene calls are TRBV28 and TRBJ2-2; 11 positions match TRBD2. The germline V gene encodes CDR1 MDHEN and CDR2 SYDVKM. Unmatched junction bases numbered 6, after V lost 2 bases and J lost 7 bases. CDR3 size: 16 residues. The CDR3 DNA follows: TGTGCCAGCAGTTTACTAGCGGGAGGCATCTTCGGGGAGCTGTTTTTT. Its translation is CASSLLAGGIFGELFF. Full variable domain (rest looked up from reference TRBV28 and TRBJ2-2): DVKVTQSSRYLVKRTGEKVFLECVQDMDHENMFWYRQDPGLGLRLIYFSYDVKMKEKGDIPEGYSVSREKKERFSLILESASTNQTSMYLCASSLLAGGIFGELFFGEGSRLTVL.